Described below is a single T cell receptor beta chain sequence and its context. The germline gives CDR1 MNHEY, CDR2 SMNVEV (reference sequence). The CDR3 length is 17 residues. The ends lost 1 base at V and 6 bases at J; junction bases unmatched: 10. This sample is part of a study of blood T cell repertoires in COVID-19. Overall study: PBMCs, B-cell-depleted T cells, or T cells were the source of the cDNA or gDNA that made up the material.

Original methodology: Using reference gene primer amplification, nucleated cell counts were estimated. Some clones are missing from TCRdb's copy, which holds only in-frame ones; the method was immunoSEQ multiplex PCR. The V and J calls and the clone size are those of that table, but D and trimming were determined from the DNA. The table has around 230,000 clones, roughly nine tenths seen once. Participants, about 18 to 90 years old, spanned approximately 25 US areas. The genes are TRBV27 and TRBJ2-1, with 9 bases lining up with TRBD2. The source is a woman aged 30 to 39 with acute COVID-19. Sequencing used PBMCs or T cells enriched from blood (not recorded which). DNA for the CDR3: TGTGCCAGCAGTTTATTCGGGAGCGGGGGGCCACTCAATGAGCAGTTCTTC. This encodes CASSLFGSGGPLNEQFF.